These 18 T cell receptor beta chains were all obtained from the same sample, sequenced in a study of spatial heterogeneity in lung cancer. Documented time point: sample taken at primary tumor resection. Unsorted whole RNA from tumor, nontumor lung or frozen PBMC underwent sequencing. In TCRdb, the 5' RACE reads were re-called with MiXCR into one record per CDR3 protein. The sample carries about 95,000 distinct CDR3 sequences, approximately 8.2% recorded once. Source: PBMCs, taken at surgery. All receptors come from a male donor with early-stage non-small cell lung cancer.

This clonotype was seen a few times. The chain couples TRBV19 to TRBJ1-2; 7 bases agree with TRBD1. J lost 0 bases, V lost 0 bases, and 7 bases had no gene match. The CDR3 consists of 17 residues. The germline V gene has CDR1 LNHDA and CDR2 SQIVND (reference sequence). The CDR3 here is CASSIEGRQGPNYGYTF. The CDR3 region has the DNA TGTGCCAGTAGTATAGAAGGACGACAGGGTCCTAACTATGGCTACACCTTC.

This clonotype was detected a few times. This chain uses TRBV6-2 or TRBV6-3 with TRBJ1-1; a weak D match, TRBD1 (5 bases). This CDR3 has 12 residues. With 5 bases removed from V and 8 bases from J, the gap between germline ends came to 12 bases. The germline CDR1 and CDR2 sequences are MNHEY and SVGEGT. The CDR3 nucleotides are TGTGCCAGCAGTCGGGGGAAAGGGGAAGCTTTCTTT. It specifies CASSRGKGEAFF.

This clonotype was seen many times. This chain links TRBV20-1 with TRBJ2-7; the match to TRBD1 covers 9 bases. Looked up from germline, CDR1 is DFQATT and CDR2 is SNEGSKA (reference sequence). This CDR3 has 15 residues. With 1 base clipped from V and 5 bases from J, the junction kept 9 bases outside the gene matches. CDR3 sequence reads: CSARGKGDRDNEQYF. The CDR3 DNA reads TGCAGTGCTAGAGGGAAGGGGGACAGGGACAACGAGCAGTACTTC.

The chain employs TRBV6-6 and TRBJ1-2; D remains unclear. The CDR3 covers 14 residues. The V gene lost 0 bases and the J gene lost 3 bases, with 8 bases spanning the gap. From germline, CDR1 is MNHNY and CDR2 SVGAGI (reference sequence). The CDR3 DNA reads as TGTGCCAGCAGTTACTCCCCAGAGGACTATGGCTACACCTTC. It translates to CASSYSPEDYGYTF.

The sample holds a few counts of this clonotype. This chain joins TRBV10-3 and TRBJ2-7; D is ambiguous. The germline V gene encodes CDR1 ENHRY and CDR2 SYGVKD. The CDR3 covers 12 residues. Trimming left V 6 bases short and J 7 bases short, with 13 bases between. Here the CDR3 reads CAISPRRSEQYF. The CDR3 DNA reads TGTGCCATCAGCCCGCGCCGGTCGGAGCAGTACTTC.

This clonotype was recorded at least ten times. V and J are TRBV19 and TRBJ2-2, with TRBD1 as a possible D gene (6 bases). Germline V gives CDR1 LNHDA, CDR2 SQIVND (reference sequence). Trimming pared 4 bases from V and 4 bases from J, leaving 7 bases between. The CDR3 runs to 13 residues. The CDR3 region is CASSTGATGELFF. For the CDR3, the DNA is TGTGCCAGTAGTACAGGGGCCACCGGGGAGCTGTTTTTT.

This clonotype was picked up a small number of times. CDR3 loop: CASSGRDRGETQYF. The CDR3 DNA reads as TGTGCCAGCTCGGGCCGGGATAGGGGAGAGACCCAGTACTTC. The chain has TRBV18 and TRBJ2-5, with D perhaps assigned TRBD1 or TRBD2 (5 bases each). This CDR3 has 14 amino acids. CDR1 and CDR2 from the germline V gene are KGHSH and LQKENI. Trimming removed 6 bases at V and 4 bases at J, with 15 bases between.

This clonotype was observed many times. The V call is TRBV6-6, the J call TRBJ1-3, with D perhaps matching TRBD1 (5 bases). The germline V gene has CDR1 MNHNY and CDR2 SVGAGI (reference sequence). Trimming shortened V by 2 bases and J by 1 base, and 9 bases separated the two germline ends. The CDR3 is made up of 15 amino acids. Here the CDR3 DNA reads TGTGCCAGCAGTTACCCCTCAGGGTCTGGAAACACCATATATTTT. This gives the protein CASSYPSGSGNTIYF.

This clonotype was detected only a few times. The V and J genes are TRBV28 and TRBJ2-7, with 8 bases fitting TRBD2. With V trimmed by 3 bases and J by 5 bases, 9 bases remained unmatched. Germline V lookup: CDR1 MDHEN, CDR2 SYDVKM. The CDR3 is 15 residues long. For the CDR3, the DNA is TGTGCCAGCAGTTTGGGACTAGTGGATCGCCACGAGCAGTACTTC. The encoded protein is CASSLGLVDRHEQYF.

This clonotype was observed many times. J is TRBJ2-3 and V is TRBV5-8; D not resolved. The germline V gene encodes CDR1 SGHTS and CDR2 YDEGEE. The CDR3 has 16 residues. With 0 bases removed from V and 1 base from J, the gap between germline ends came to 12 bases. The CDR3 coding sequence is TGTGCCAGCAGCTTGGGCTTTCCCGAAGGCACAGATACGCAGTATTTT. This translates into CASSLGFPEGTDTQYF.

This clonotype was seen more than once but under ten times. The V call is TRBV2, the J call TRBJ2-3; D is undetermined. V was pared by 6 bases and J by 0 bases, with 10 bases between. The CDR3 totals 14 residues. The V gene's germline CDR1 is SNHLY and CDR2 FYNNEI. This chain's CDR3 is CASRGPVSTDTQYF. The CDR3, as DNA: TGTGCCAGCAGGGGCCCTGTGAGCACAGATACGCAGTATTTT.

The chain has TRBV28 and TRBJ2-5, with D maybe TRBD1 (6 bases). Per the germline V gene, CDR1 is MDHEN and CDR2 is SYDVKM. The CDR3 is 13 amino acids. V shed 6 bases and J shed 6 bases, with 14 bases lying between them. CDR3 nucleotide sequence: TGTGCCAGCAGCCCGGACAGTAGGAAGACCCAGTACTTC. Translated: CASSPDSRKTQYF.

This clonotype has more than one count but fewer than ten. The gene calls are TRBV28 and TRBJ1-3; possible D gene TRBD1, 5 bases. The CDR3 sequence is 14 residues long. Germline V lookup: CDR1 MDHEN, CDR2 SYDVKM. Trimming pared 3 bases from V and 2 bases from J, leaving 8 bases between. The CDR3 DNA reads as TGTGCCAGCAGTTTTCCCAGGGCTGGAAACACCATATATTTT. Translation gives CASSFPRAGNTIYF.

This clonotype was detected a few times. The V call is TRBV4-2, the J call TRBJ1-2; D is undetermined. The V gene lost 4 bases and the J gene lost 0 bases, with 9 bases spanning the gap. This CDR3 contains 14 residues. CDR1 is LGHNA and CDR2 is YNFKEQ in the germline V gene. The CDR3 loop reads CASSLLGSNYGYTF. CDR3 bases: TGTGCCAGCAGCCTTCTGGGGTCTAACTATGGCTACACCTTC.

This clonotype was counted at least ten times. The chain joins TRBV6-5 to TRBJ2-1; no reliable D call. This CDR3 contains 13 residues. The germline CDR1 and CDR2 sequences are MNHEY and SVGAGI. V lost 2 bases and J 15 bases, leaving 17 bases between the germline ends. The CDR3 nucleotides read TGTGCCAGCAGTTACCCTCGGCCCAAGGGTCGGTTCTTC. This encodes CASSYPRPKGRFF.

This clonotype appeared many times. This rearrangement joins TRBV11-3 to TRBJ2-1, with TRBD2 identical over 9 bases. The CDR3 runs 18 residues. V gave up 3 bases and J gave up 4 bases; unmatched junction bases: 13. CDR1 and CDR2 (germline): SGHNT, YENEEA. The CDR3 coding sequence is TGTGCCAGCAGCTTTGACGGAAATAGCGGGGGATCTTACAATGAGCAGTTCTTC. It specifies CASSFDGNSGGSYNEQFF. The variable domain in full, completed from reference TRBV11-3 and TRBJ2-1, reads EAGVVQSPRYKIIEKKQPVAFWCNPISGHNTLYWYLQNLGQGPELLIRYENEEAVDDSQLPKDRFSAERLKGVDSTLKIQPAELGDSAVYLCASSFDGNSGGSYNEQFFGPGTRLTVL.

The chain uses TRBV6-5 and TRBJ2-3; TRBD1 matches at 9 bases. V gave up 6 bases and J gave up 6 bases; unmatched junction bases: 7. CDR1 MNHEY and CDR2 SVGAGI come from the germline V gene. The CDR3 consists of 14 residues. The CDR3 nucleotides are TGTGCCAGCAGGGTACAGGGGGCGTCGGATACGCAGTATTTT. Its protein is CASRVQGASDTQYF.

This clonotype was detected only a few times. This chain connects TRBV10-1 to TRBJ1-6, with D perhaps TRBD1 (6 bases). Germline V CDR1 and CDR2: WNHNN, SYGVQD (reference sequence). The CDR3 covers 18 residues. Trimming took off 8 bases at V and 0 bases at J, with 20 bases between the two ends. The CDR3 spells CASLNLCLDSSYNSPLHF. The CDR3 DNA is TGCGCCAGCCTAAACCTGTGTTTGGACAGCTCCTATAATTCACCCCTCCACTTT.